This entry features one T cell receptor (beta chain) sequence. Germline loops: CDR1 MGHRA, CDR2 YSYEKL. Trimming pared 8 bases from V and 1 base from J, leaving 10 bases between. This CDR3 region has 13 residues. The repertoire was sequenced with immunoSEQ multiplex PCR; TCRdb's copy has only in-frame clones and lacks some. This sample has 200,000 to 250,000 clones, with around 90% found just once. These data belong to a study of blood T cell repertoires in COVID-19. In the study overall: Samples came from the United States, Italy and Spain, spanning acute and convalescent COVID-19. The analysed material was cDNA or gDNA that came from T cells, B-cell-depleted T cells, or PBMCs.

Living in under 30 US areas, the participants were between roughly 18 and 90 years of age. The rearrangement uses TRBV4-1 and TRBJ2-3; D remains unclear. This receptor was obtained from a woman aged 25-40 years with acute COVID-19. Sequencing was carried out using PBMCs or T cells enriched from blood (not recorded which). CDR3 protein: CASGRSGTDTQYF. The CDR3, as DNA: TGCGCCAGCGGCCGGTCGGGCACAGATACGCAGTATTTT.